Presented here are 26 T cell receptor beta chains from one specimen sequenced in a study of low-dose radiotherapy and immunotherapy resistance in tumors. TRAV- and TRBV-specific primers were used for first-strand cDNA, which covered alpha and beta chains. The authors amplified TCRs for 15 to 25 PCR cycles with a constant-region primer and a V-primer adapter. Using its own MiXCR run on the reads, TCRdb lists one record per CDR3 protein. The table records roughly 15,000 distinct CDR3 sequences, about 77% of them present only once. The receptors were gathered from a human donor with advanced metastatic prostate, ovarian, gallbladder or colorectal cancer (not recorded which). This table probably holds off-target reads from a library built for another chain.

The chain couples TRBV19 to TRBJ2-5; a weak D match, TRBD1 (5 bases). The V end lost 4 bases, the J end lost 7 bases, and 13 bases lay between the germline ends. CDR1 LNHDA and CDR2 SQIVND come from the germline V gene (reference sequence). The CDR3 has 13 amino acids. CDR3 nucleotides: TGTGCCAGTAGTACAGGCAGGGTGGGGACCCAGTACTTC. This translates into CASSTGRVGTQYF.

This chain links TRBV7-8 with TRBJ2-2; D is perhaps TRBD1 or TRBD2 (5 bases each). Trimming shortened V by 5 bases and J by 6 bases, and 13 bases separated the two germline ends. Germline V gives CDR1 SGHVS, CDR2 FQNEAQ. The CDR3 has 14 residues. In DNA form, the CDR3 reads TGTGCCAGCAGCCCCTTAGTGGGGGCCGGGGAGCTGTTTTTT. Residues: CASSPLVGAGELFF.

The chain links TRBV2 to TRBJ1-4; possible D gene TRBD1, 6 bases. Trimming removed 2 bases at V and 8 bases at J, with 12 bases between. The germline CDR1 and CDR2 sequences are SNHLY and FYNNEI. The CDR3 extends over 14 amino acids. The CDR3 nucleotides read TGTGCCAGCAGTGAACTGGGGGCGGACGAAAAACTGTTTTTT. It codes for CASSELGADEKLFF.

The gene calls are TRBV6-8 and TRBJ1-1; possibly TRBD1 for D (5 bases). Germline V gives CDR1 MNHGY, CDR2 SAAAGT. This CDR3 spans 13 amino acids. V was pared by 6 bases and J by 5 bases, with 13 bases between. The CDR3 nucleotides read TGTGCCAGCAGCCCGTTTGGGGGGACTGAAGCTTTCTTT. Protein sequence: CASSPFGGTEAFF.

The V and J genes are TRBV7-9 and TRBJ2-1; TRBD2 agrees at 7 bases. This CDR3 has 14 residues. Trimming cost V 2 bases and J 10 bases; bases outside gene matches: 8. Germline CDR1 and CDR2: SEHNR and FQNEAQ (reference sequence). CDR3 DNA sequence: TGTGCCAGCAGCTTAATGGGGGGGGAGAAAGAGCAGTTCTTC. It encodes CASSLMGGEKEQFF.

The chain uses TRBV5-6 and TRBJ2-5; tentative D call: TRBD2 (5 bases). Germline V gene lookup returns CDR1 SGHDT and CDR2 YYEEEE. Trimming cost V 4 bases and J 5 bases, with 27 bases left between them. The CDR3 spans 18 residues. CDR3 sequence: CASSADMRAEPSTETQYF. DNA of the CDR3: TGTGCCAGCAGCGCCGACATGCGGGCAGAGCCTTCTACGGAGACCCAGTACTTC.

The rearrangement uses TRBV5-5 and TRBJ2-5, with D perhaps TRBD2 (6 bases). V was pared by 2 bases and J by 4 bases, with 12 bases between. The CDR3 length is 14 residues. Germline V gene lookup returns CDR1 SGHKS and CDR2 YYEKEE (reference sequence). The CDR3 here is CASSFDPGGETQYF. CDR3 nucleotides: TGTGCCAGCAGCTTCGACCCCGGGGGAGAGACCCAGTACTTC.

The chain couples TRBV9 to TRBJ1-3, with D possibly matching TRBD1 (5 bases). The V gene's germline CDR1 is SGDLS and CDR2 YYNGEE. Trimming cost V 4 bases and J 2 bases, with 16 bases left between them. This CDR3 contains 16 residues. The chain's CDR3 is CASSPWGGTAGNTIYF. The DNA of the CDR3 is TGTGCCAGCAGCCCTTGGGGGGGGACCGCTGGAAACACCATATATTTT.

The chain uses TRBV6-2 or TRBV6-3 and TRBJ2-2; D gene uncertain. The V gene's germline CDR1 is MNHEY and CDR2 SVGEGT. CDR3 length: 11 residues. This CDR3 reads CAVPYTGELFF. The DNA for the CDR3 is TGTGCAGTGCCCTACACCGGGGAGCTGTTTTTT.

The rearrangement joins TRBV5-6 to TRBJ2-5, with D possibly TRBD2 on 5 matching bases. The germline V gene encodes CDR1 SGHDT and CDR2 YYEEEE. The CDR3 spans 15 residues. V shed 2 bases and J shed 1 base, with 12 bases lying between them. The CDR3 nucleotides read TGTGCCAGCAGCTTTAGGAGGATGGGCCAAGAGACCCAGTACTTC. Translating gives CASSFRRMGQETQYF.

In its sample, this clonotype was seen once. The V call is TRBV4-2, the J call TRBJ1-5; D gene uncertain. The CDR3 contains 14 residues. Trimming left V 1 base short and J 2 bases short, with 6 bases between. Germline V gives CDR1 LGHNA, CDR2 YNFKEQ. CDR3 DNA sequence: TGTGCCAGCAGCCAAGCGGGCGGCAATCAGCCCCAGCATTTT. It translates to CASSQAGGNQPQHF.

CDR3 in amino acids: CASSPGTQGQETQYF. The CDR3 DNA reads as TGTGCCAGCAGCCCGGGTACGCAGGGCCAAGAGACCCAGTACTTC. The V gene is TRBV5-8, the J gene TRBJ2-5; a possible D gene is TRBD1 (5 bases). This CDR3 is built from 15 residues. Germline V gives CDR1 SGHTS, CDR2 YDEGEE. V lost 4 bases and J 1 base, leaving 14 bases between the germline ends.

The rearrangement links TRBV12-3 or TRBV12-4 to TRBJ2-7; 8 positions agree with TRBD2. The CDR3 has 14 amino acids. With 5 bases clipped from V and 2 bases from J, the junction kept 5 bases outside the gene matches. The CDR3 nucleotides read TGTGCCAGCAGTCGGGGGGGAGGTGCCTACGAGCAGTACTTC. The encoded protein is CASSRGGGAYEQYF.

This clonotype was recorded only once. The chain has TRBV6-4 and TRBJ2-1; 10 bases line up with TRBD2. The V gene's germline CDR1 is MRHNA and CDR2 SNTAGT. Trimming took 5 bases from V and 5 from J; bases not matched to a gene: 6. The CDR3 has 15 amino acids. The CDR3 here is CASSPASGGNNEQFF. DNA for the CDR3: TGTGCCAGCAGTCCGGCTAGCGGGGGAAACAATGAGCAGTTCTTC.

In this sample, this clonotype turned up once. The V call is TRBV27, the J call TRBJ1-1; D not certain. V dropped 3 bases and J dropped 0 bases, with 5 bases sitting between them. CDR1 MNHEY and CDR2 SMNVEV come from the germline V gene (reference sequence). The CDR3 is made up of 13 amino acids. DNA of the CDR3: TGTGCCAGCAGTTTCTCGATGAACACTGAAGCTTTCTTT. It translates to CASSFSMNTEAFF.

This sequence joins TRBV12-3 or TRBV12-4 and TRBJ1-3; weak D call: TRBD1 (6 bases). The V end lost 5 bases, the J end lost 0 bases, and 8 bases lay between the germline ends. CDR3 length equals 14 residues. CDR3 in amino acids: CASSVQGSGNTIYF. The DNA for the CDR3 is TGTGCCAGCAGTGTACAGGGCTCTGGAAACACCATATATTTT.

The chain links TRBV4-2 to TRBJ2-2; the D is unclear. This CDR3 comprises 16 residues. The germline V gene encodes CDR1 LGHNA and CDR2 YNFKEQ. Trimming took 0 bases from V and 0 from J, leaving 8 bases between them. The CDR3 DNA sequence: TGTGCCAGCAGCCAAGAGGCAGGAGCGAACACCGGGGAGCTGTTTTTT. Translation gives CASSQEAGANTGELFF.

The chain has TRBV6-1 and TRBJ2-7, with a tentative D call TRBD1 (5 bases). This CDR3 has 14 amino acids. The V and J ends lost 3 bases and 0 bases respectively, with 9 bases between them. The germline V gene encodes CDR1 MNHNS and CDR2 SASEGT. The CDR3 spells CASSDRQSSYEQYF. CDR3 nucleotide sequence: TGTGCCAGCAGTGACCGACAGAGCTCCTACGAGCAGTACTTC.

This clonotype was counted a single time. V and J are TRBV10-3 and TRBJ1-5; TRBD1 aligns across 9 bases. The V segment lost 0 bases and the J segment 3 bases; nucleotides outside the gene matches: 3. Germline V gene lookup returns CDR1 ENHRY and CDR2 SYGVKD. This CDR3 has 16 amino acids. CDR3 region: CAISESRTGDNQPQHF. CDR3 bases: TGTGCCATCAGTGAGTCTAGGACAGGGGACAATCAGCCCCAGCATTTT.

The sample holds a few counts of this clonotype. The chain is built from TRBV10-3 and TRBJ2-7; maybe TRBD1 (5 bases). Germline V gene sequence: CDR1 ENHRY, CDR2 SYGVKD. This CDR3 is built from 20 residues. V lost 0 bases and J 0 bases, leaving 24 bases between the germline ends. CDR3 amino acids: CAISESARDSPLTGSYEQYF. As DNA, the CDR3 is TGTGCCATCAGTGAGTCCGCGAGAGACAGTCCACTAACGGGCTCCTACGAGCAGTACTTC.

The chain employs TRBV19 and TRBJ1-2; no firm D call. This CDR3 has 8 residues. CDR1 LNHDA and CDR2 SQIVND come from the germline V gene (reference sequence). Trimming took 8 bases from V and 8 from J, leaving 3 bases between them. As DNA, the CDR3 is TGTGCCAGTGGGGGCTACACCTTC. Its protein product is CASGGYTF.

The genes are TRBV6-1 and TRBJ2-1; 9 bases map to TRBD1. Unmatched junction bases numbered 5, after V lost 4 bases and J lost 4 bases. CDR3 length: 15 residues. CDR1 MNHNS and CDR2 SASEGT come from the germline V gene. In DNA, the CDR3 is TGTGCCAGCAGTGGAGACAGGGGGTCTTACAATGAGCAGTTCTTC. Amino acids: CASSGDRGSYNEQFF.

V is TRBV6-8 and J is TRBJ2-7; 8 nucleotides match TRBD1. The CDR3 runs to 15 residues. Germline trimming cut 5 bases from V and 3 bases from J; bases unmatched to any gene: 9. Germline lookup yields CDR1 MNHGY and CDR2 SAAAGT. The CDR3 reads CASSRDGQGHYEQYF. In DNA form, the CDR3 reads TGTGCCAGCAGTCGGGATGGACAGGGACACTACGAGCAGTACTTC.

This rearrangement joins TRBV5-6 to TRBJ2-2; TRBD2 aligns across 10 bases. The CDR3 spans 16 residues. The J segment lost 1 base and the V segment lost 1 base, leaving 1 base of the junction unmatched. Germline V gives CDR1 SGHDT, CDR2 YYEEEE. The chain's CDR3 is CASSLLAGVNTGELFF. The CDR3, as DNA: TGTGCCAGCAGCTTGCTAGCGGGGGTGAACACCGGGGAGCTGTTTTTT.

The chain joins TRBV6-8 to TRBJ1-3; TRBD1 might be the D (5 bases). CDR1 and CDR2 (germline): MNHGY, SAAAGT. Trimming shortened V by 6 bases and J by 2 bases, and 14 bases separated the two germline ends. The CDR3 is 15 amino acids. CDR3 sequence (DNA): TGTGCCAGCAGCCGAGCCGACAGAGCTGGAAACACCATATATTTT. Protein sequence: CASSRADRAGNTIYF.

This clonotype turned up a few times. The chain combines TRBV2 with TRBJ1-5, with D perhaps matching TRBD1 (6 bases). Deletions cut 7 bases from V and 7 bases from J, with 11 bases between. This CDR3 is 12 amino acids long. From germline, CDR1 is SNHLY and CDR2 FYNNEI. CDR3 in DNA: TGTGCCAGCACTACAGGGTTGCAGCCCCAGCATTTT. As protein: CASTTGLQPQHF.